This entry is about one T cell receptor (beta chain). The antigen is not known. This sample is part of a study of T cell responses to AZD1222 COVID-19 vaccine. Notes on the study in general: Among the donors, most were white British and more were female, and clonal diversity was possibly underestimated. Of spike-specific TCRs, nearly half reportedly target regions left unmutated in variants.

Measured with immunoSEQ multiplex PCR; TCRdb has only the in-frame clones, and not every one. The sample includes roughly 150,000 clones, about nine tenths of them seen just once. The V segment lost 5 bases and the J segment 3 bases; nucleotides outside the gene matches: 4. Germline CDR1 reads SQVTM; CDR2 reads ANQGSEA. The CDR3 loop spans 12 amino acids. This specimen was peripheral blood, taken on day 0 of AZD1222 vaccination. This chain links TRBV29-1 with TRBJ2-7; 7 bases are shared with TRBD1. The source is an adult in good health. The CDR3 coding sequence is TGCAGCGTTACCCGGGACAGCTACGAGCAGTACTTC. This encodes CSVTRDSYEQYF.